The 14 T cell receptor beta chains reported below all come from one sample, sequenced in a study of shared clonotypes between healthy human individuals. Profiled with immunoSEQ multiplex PCR; TCRdb holds only in-frame clones, not every one. The sample has 1,400,000 or so clones; 98% are singletons. The sample consisted of naive CD4+ T cells sorted from blood. The subset was: CD45RA+ positively selected. Receptor source: a man aged 30 to 45 in good health.

The chain recombines TRBV28 with TRBJ2-3; TRBD1 matches at 9 bases. V dropped 7 bases and J dropped 3; count of bases not matched to a gene: 11. Per the germline V gene, CDR1 is MDHEN and CDR2 is SYDVKM. The CDR3 loop spans 16 amino acids. The CDR3 DNA reads TGTGCCAGCACCTCCGCGGGACAGGGAGGTACAGATACGCAGTATTTT. Translation gives CASTSAGQGGTDTQYF.

The chain has TRBV30 and TRBJ1-2; no definite D call. CDR3 size: 10 residues. Germline V CDR1 and CDR2: GTSNPN, SVGIG (reference sequence). The CDR3 DNA reads as TGTGGAGCCCGGAACTATGGCTACACCTTC. It is translated as CGARNYGYTF.

The rearrangement uses TRBV7-9 and TRBJ2-7; 7 bases line up with TRBD1. The V and J ends lost 3 bases and 1 base, in that order; junction bases with no gene match: 12. CDR1 SEHNR and CDR2 FQNEAQ come from the germline V gene (reference sequence). The CDR3 runs 17 residues. The CDR3 DNA reads as TGTGCCAGCAGCTTCCCGGTAGGACAGGCTTTTTCCTACGAGCAGTACTTC. Its protein is CASSFPVGQAFSYEQYF.

The gene calls are TRBV11-2 and TRBJ2-7, with D unresolved. Trimming removed 2 bases from V and 2 bases from J, with 7 bases in between. The germline gives CDR1 SGHAT, CDR2 FQNNGV. This CDR3 comprises 13 residues. CDR3 sequence reads: CASSLKAPYEQYF. The CDR3 DNA reads as TGTGCCAGCAGCTTAAAGGCTCCCTACGAGCAGTACTTC.

The chain combines TRBV5-5 with TRBJ2-1; TRBD1 aligns across 7 bases. CDR1 and CDR2 (germline): SGHKS, YYEKEE (reference sequence). V gave up 0 bases and J gave up 2 bases; unmatched junction bases: 8. CDR3 length: 17 residues. CDR3 sequence: CASSLAAGQGAYNEQFF. The CDR3 coding sequence is TGTGCCAGCAGCTTGGCCGCTGGGCAGGGGGCCTACAATGAGCAGTTCTTC.

The chain couples TRBV28 to TRBJ2-5, with D perhaps TRBD2 (6 bases). The CDR3 has 15 residues. V gave up 5 bases and J gave up 1 base, with 14 bases separating them. Germline CDR1 and CDR2: MDHEN and SYDVKM. CDR3 in DNA: TGTGCCAGCAGTCGACCGACGGGGGTCCAAGAGACCCAGTACTTC. Translated, it gives CASSRPTGVQETQYF.

This chain links TRBV25-1 with TRBJ2-1; 9 bases are a match to TRBD1. The trim removed 1 base at V and 7 bases at J, leaving 8 bases unmatched. The germline V gene encodes CDR1 MGHDK and CDR2 SYGVNS. The CDR3 totals 16 residues. The CDR3 reads CASSEFLQGAWNEQFF. The CDR3 DNA reads as TGTGCCAGCAGTGAATTCTTACAGGGGGCCTGGAATGAGCAGTTCTTC.

CDR3 in amino acids: CASSPLQGSTDTQYF. DNA for the CDR3: TGTGCCAGCTCACCATTGCAGGGGAGCACAGATACGCAGTATTTT. The chain recombines TRBV18 with TRBJ2-3, with a possible D match to TRBD1 (6 bases). The CDR3 length is 15 residues. Between the trimmed V and J ends, which lost 2 bases and 0 bases, there was a span of 9 bases. Per the germline V gene, CDR1 is KGHSH and CDR2 is LQKENI.

The V and J genes are TRBV5-1 and TRBJ2-4, with D hard to call. CDR1 SGHRS and CDR2 YFSETQ come from the germline V gene. The CDR3 is 12 residues long. Trimming shortened V by 4 bases and J by 8 bases, and 10 bases separated the two germline ends. CDR3 nucleotides: TGCGCCAGCAGCGGAATAAAGGACATTCAGTACTTC. Translating it yields CASSGIKDIQYF.

The genes are TRBV2 and TRBJ1-5; TRBD1 aligns across 11 bases. Germline CDR1 and CDR2: SNHLY and FYNNEI. This CDR3 comprises 13 residues. V trimming: 11 bases; J trimming: 4 bases; junction bases outside the gene matches: 4. The CDR3 loop reads CAGGQGENQPQHF. The CDR3 nucleotides read TGTGCCGGGGGACAGGGGGAAAATCAGCCCCAGCATTTT.

The rearrangement links TRBV9 to TRBJ2-1; D call uncertain. V was pared by 3 bases and J by 0 bases, with 4 bases between. The CDR3 has 13 residues. From germline, CDR1 is SGDLS and CDR2 YYNGEE. CDR3 in DNA: TGTGCCAGCAGCGAGGACTCCTACAATGAGCAGTTCTTC. Residues: CASSEDSYNEQFF. Together with reference TRBV9 and TRBJ2-1, the CDR3 gives the full variable domain: DSGVTQTPKHLITATGQRVTLRCSPRSGDLSVYWYQQSLDQGLQFLIQYYNGEERAKGNILERFSAQQFPDLHSELNLSSLELGDSALYFCASSEDSYNEQFFGPGTRLTVL.

The chain has TRBV6-1 and TRBJ2-6, with a possible D match to TRBD1 (5 bases). CDR1 and CDR2 from the germline V gene are MNHNS and SASEGT. This CDR3 has 13 residues. V was cut by 10 bases and J by 0 bases, with 7 bases left in between. CDR3 nucleotide sequence: TGTGCCAAGGGGCCCTCTGGGGCCAACGTCCTGACTTTC. It codes for CAKGPSGANVLTF.

The chain has TRBV7-9 and TRBJ2-2, with a possible D match to TRBD1 (5 bases). There are 14 residues in the CDR3. Germline CDR1 is SEHNR and CDR2 is FQNEAQ (reference sequence). Trimming shortened V by 2 bases and J by 4 bases, and 8 bases separated the two germline ends. Here the CDR3 reads CASSLSGFTGELFF. The DNA for the CDR3 is TGTGCCAGCAGCTTATCAGGGTTCACCGGGGAGCTGTTTTTT.

This chain links TRBV11-2 with TRBJ2-1; D is ambiguous. This CDR3 is built from 16 residues. V was trimmed by 1 base and J by 4 bases, leaving 14 bases between them. Germline V gene data show CDR1 as SGHAT and CDR2 as FQNNGV. The CDR3: CASSLVGSRYYNEQFF. Here the CDR3 DNA reads TGTGCCAGCAGCTTAGTTGGCTCTAGATATTACAATGAGCAGTTCTTC. The full variable domain, rest sourced from reference TRBV11-2 and TRBJ2-1, is EAGVAQSPRYKIIEKRQSVAFWCNPISGHATLYWYQQILGQGPKLLIQFQNNGVVDDSQLPKDRFSAERLKGVDSTLKIQPAKLEDSAVYLCASSLVGSRYYNEQFFGPGTRLTVL.